Below, 14 T cell receptor beta chains from the same sample are listed, as sequenced in a study of breast tumors, draining lymph nodes, adjacent tissues. TCRdb reprocessed the multiplex PCR reads via MiXCR and lists one record per CDR3 protein. This sample has over 250,000 distinct CDR3 sequences, with over 30% found just once. The lymph nodes were axillary draining lymph nodes from breast cancer patients. The sequenced sample consisted of axillary lymph node tissue. The source of these receptors is a female donor with breast cancer. Some clones in this sample may be carry-over from other donors' samples.

This clonotype was observed a handful of times. This chain connects TRBV11-3 to TRBJ2-4; TRBD2 matches at 7 bases. With V trimmed by 3 bases and J by 8 bases, 1 base remained unmatched. Germline V gene lookup returns CDR1 SGHNT and CDR2 YENEEA. CDR3 length: 12 amino acids. CDR3 residues: CASSLAGDIQYF. As DNA, the CDR3 is TGTGCCAGCAGCTTGGCGGGGGACATTCAGTACTTC.

This clonotype was counted ten times or more. V gene TRBV4-1 combines with J gene TRBJ2-3, with TRBD1 as a possible D gene (5 bases). The CDR3 contains 17 residues. Germline lookup yields CDR1 MGHRA and CDR2 YSYEKL. Between the trimmed V and J ends, which lost 2 bases and 6 bases, there was a span of 21 bases. The CDR3 loop reads CASSQWVSPDNRDTQYF. CDR3 nucleotide sequence: TGCGCCAGCAGCCAATGGGTCTCCCCCGATAACAGGGATACGCAGTATTTT.

Remarks on this clonotype: A much larger clone sits a single nucleotide away, making a read error possible. The chain links TRBV5-1 to TRBJ2-7; 7 bases map to TRBD1. The CDR3 has 13 amino acids. In germline, CDR1 is SGHRS, CDR2 YFSETQ. V lost 7 bases to trimming and J lost 10 bases; unmatched junction nucleotides: 14. CDR3 bases: TGCGCCAGCGCACGGGACAGCAATCTCGACCAGTACTTC. Its translation: CASARDSNLDQYF.

This clonotype was observed at least ten times. The CDR3 region is CASSPGQGASYEQYF. For the CDR3, the DNA is TGTGCCAGCAGCCCAGGACAGGGCGCCTCCTACGAGCAGTACTTC. This sequence joins TRBV11-2 and TRBJ2-7; TRBD1 aligns across 8 bases. The length of the CDR3 is 15 residues. Trimming at V came to 5 bases and at J to 0 bases, leaving 6 bases not matched to a gene. Germline loops: CDR1 SGHAT, CDR2 FQNNGV.

With regard to this clonotype: A read error may produce the germline difference seen at one junction end. The genes are TRBV25-1 and TRBJ1-4, with D perhaps TRBD1 (6 bases). The CDR3 has 13 residues. Germline CDR1 MGHDK, CDR2 SYGVNS. The CDR3 spells CAWRGDLGEKLYF. CDR3 bases: TGTGCCTGGAGGGGGGACTTGGGGGAAAAACTGTATTTT.

This clonotype was observed at least ten times. The J gene is TRBJ2-1, the V gene TRBV7-3, with no clear D. The V and J ends lost 5 bases and 10 bases respectively, with 15 bases between them. The CDR3 has 13 residues. Germline V gives CDR1 SGHTA, CDR2 FQGTGA. The CDR3 sequence is CASSPGPVGEQFF. CDR3 sequence (DNA): TGTGCCAGCAGCCCTGGGCCCGTCGGAGAGCAGTTCTTC.

In the case of this clonotype: Possible read error: a much larger clone is one base away. V is TRBV13 and J is TRBJ2-2; D remains unclear. In germline, CDR1 is PRHDT, CDR2 FYEKMQ (reference sequence). This CDR3 is 15 amino acids long. DNA of the CDR3: TGTGCCGGCAGCTTAACGGGCCGAAACACCGGGGAGCTGTTTTTT. As protein: CAGSLTGRNTGELFF.

This clonotype was seen a handful of times. The CDR3 sequence: CASSLDRTGKETQYF. In DNA form, the CDR3 reads TGTGCCAGCAGCTTGGATCGTACGGGAAAAGAGACCCAGTACTTC. The chain uses TRBV5-8 and TRBJ2-5, with a tentative D call TRBD2 (5 bases). The V end was cut by 0 bases, the J end by 3 bases, with 12 bases between. Germline V gene data show CDR1 as SGHTS and CDR2 as YDEGEE. This CDR3 comprises 15 residues.

The table lists this clonotype with many counts. V is TRBV11-2 and J is TRBJ2-5; no clear D. Trimming shortened V by 1 base and J by 6 bases, and 6 bases separated the two germline ends. Germline V gene sequence: CDR1 SGHAT, CDR2 FQNNGV. The CDR3 is made up of 12 amino acids. In DNA, the CDR3 is TGTGCCAGCAGCTTAGGAGAAAAGACCCAGTACTTC. Amino acids: CASSLGEKTQYF.

In its sample, this clonotype was seen many times. J is TRBJ2-7 and V is TRBV12-3 or TRBV12-4, with D possibly matching TRBD2 (6 bases). V lost 6 bases and J 4 bases, leaving 13 bases between the germline ends. The CDR3 extends over 13 amino acids. DNA for the CDR3: TGTGCCAGCAGAAACCGGGACTTTTACGAGCAGTACTTC. This encodes CASRNRDFYEQYF.

This clonotype was seen repeatedly, ten times or more. This chain links TRBV5-4 with TRBJ1-2, with a tentative D call TRBD1 (6 bases). V lost 0 bases to trimming and J lost 2 bases, with 8 bases between them. The CDR3 runs to 14 residues. Germline V gene data show CDR1 as SGHNT and CDR2 as YYREEE (reference sequence). CDR3 in amino acids: CASSLGTANYGYTF. The CDR3 nucleotides read TGTGCCAGCAGCTTGGGGACAGCCAACTATGGCTACACCTTC.

The rearrangement joins TRBV9 to TRBJ1-3; tentatively, D is TRBD1 (5 bases). Germline-derived CDR1 and CDR2 are SGDLS and YYNGEE. The CDR3 totals 11 residues. The CDR3 DNA sequence: TGTGCTCAGGGACCAGGAAACACCATATATTTT. As protein: CAQGPGNTIYF.

V gene TRBV10-2 combines with J gene TRBJ1-6, with D tentatively TRBD1 (5 bases). The germline gives CDR1 WSHSY, CDR2 SAAADI. CDR3 length: 14 amino acids. Trimming removed 2 bases from V and 7 bases from J, with 9 bases in between. CDR3 loop: CASSEAGMNSPLHF. The CDR3 coding sequence is TGCGCCAGCAGTGAGGCAGGGATGAATTCACCCCTCCACTTT.

The rearrangement uses TRBV2 and TRBJ1-2; D is unclear. The CDR3 has 13 residues. The V gene lost 3 bases and the J gene lost 2 bases, with 7 bases spanning the gap. CDR1 SNHLY and CDR2 FYNNEI come from the germline V gene. The CDR3 protein is CASSEDRNYGYTF. The CDR3 nucleotides are TGTGCCAGCAGTGAGGACCGAAACTATGGCTACACCTTC.